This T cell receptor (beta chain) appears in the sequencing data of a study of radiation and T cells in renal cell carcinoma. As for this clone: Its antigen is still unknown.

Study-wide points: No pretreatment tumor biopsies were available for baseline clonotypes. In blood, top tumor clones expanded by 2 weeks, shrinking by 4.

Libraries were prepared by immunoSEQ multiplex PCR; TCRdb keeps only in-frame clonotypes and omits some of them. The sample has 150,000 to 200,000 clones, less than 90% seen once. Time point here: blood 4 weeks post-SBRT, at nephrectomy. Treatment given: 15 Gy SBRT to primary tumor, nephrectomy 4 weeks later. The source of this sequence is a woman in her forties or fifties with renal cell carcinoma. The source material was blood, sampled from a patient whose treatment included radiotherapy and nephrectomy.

CDR3 loop: CASSSRGGGYTF. CDR3 sequence (DNA): TGTGCCAGCAGCTCTCGGGGTGGTGGCTACACCTTC. The chain joins TRBV9 to TRBJ1-2; D not resolved. This CDR3 has 12 amino acids. The germline V gene has CDR1 SGDLS and CDR2 YYNGEE. The V and J ends lost 4 bases and 7 bases respectively, with 11 bases between them.